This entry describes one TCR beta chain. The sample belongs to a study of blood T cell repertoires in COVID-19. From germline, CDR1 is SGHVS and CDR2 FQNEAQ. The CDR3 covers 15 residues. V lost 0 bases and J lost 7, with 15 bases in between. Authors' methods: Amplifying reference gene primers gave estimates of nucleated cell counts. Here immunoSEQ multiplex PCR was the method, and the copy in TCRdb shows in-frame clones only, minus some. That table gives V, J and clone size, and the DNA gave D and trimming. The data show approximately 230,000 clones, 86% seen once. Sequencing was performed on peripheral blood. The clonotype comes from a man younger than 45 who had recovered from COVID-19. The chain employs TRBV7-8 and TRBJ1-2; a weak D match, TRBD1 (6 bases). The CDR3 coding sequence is TGTGCCAGCAGCTTAGCTTTCCGGGACATTAGTGGCTACACCTTC. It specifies CASSLAFRDISGYTF.